Listed here are 6 T cell receptor beta chains from one sample, sequenced in a study of cytomegalovirus exposure and HLA in healthy donors. The primer mix had 60 Vbeta and 13 Jbeta primers. The data were produced by immunoSEQ multiplex PCR, yet TCRdb's version contains in-frame clones alone and is incomplete. The data hold about 130,000 clones, with approximately 82% observed a single time. The source material was PBMCs. The receptors come from a man in his fifties or sixties in good health and CMV-seronegative.

The rearrangement joins TRBV4-1 to TRBJ2-7; no clear D gene. Germline CDR1 is MGHRA and CDR2 is YSYEKL. The V end was cut by 4 bases, the J end by 1 base, with 8 bases between. CDR3 size: 13 residues. The chain's CDR3 is CASSPYASYEQYF. The CDR3 bases are TGCGCCAGCAGCCCCTATGCGTCCTACGAGCAGTACTTC.

This chain uses TRBV4-1 with TRBJ2-7, with 8 bases matching TRBD1. Germline CDR1 MGHRA, CDR2 YSYEKL. The CDR3 is 15 residues long. The ends lost 2 bases at V and 0 bases at J; junction bases unmatched: 3. The CDR3 nucleotides are TGCGCCAGCAGCCAATCGACAGGGGTCTCCTACGAGCAGTACTTC. Its translation is CASSQSTGVSYEQYF.

The V and J genes are TRBV7-9 and TRBJ1-1, with D unclear. Germline V gives CDR1 SEHNR, CDR2 FQNEAQ (reference sequence). This CDR3 is built from 14 residues. Trimming took 0 bases from V and 1 from J, leaving 6 bases between them. CDR3 residues: CASSLAEGNTEAFF. As DNA, the CDR3 is TGTGCCAGCAGCTTAGCCGAGGGGAACACTGAAGCTTTCTTT.

The V gene is TRBV4-2, the J gene TRBJ1-3; TRBD1 aligns across 9 bases. CDR3 length equals 14 residues. CDR1 and CDR2 from the germline V gene are LGHNA and YNFKEQ. Unmatched junction bases numbered 11, after V lost 2 bases and J lost 15 bases. Here the CDR3 reads CASSQPTEGQGAYF. As DNA, the CDR3 is TGTGCCAGCAGCCAACCAACGGAGGGACAGGGCGCATATTTT.

This chain joins TRBV19 and TRBJ1-1; D gene unclear. This CDR3 contains 12 residues. The germline gives CDR1 LNHDA, CDR2 SQIVND (reference sequence). Trimming stripped 10 bases from V and 0 bases from J, with 9 bases between. CDR3 nucleotide sequence: TGTGCCACCCGAGGCATGAACACTGAAGCTTTCTTT. Translated, it gives CATRGMNTEAFF.

The chain uses TRBV7-2 and TRBJ2-5; the match to TRBD1 covers 8 bases. V dropped 3 bases and J dropped 4; count of bases not matched to a gene: 7. CDR3 size: 15 residues. Germline CDR1 and CDR2: SGHTA and FQGNSA. CDR3 nucleotides: TGTGCCAGCAGCTTCCGGACAGGGTTTGGAGAGACCCAGTACTTC. This gives the protein CASSFRTGFGETQYF.